The clone carrying this T cell receptor beta chain occurred once. V lost 5 bases, J lost 7 bases, and 23 bases lay in between. The germline CDR1 and CDR2 sequences are SGHTA and FQGTGA. The CDR3 covers 16 residues. The entry originates in a study of cytomegalovirus exposure and HLA in healthy donors. The PCR made use of 60 Vbeta and 13 Jbeta primers. The protocol was immunoSEQ multiplex PCR, while the TCRdb copy is restricted to in-frame clones and leaves out a portion. The sample has some 150,000 clones; over 80% are singletons. This clonotype originated in a middle-aged man in good health and CMV-seronegative. Specimen: PBMCs. The chain links TRBV7-3 to TRBJ2-5; a weak D match, TRBD1 (5 bases). DNA for the CDR3: TGTGCCAGCAGCCCGAACTCAGGGTCTCAATTTGGGACCCAGTACTTC. This codes for CASSPNSGSQFGTQYF.